The clone carrying this TCR beta chain turned up a few times. Its antigen remains unknown. This record comes from a study of Graves' ophthalmopathy and Graves' hyperthyroidism. General observations from the study: The model reached around 64% sensitivity and 72.22% specificity for predicting ophthalmopathy progression.

Amplifying from RNA transcripts, the study obtained TCR beta CDR3 regions. HTBI-primed RT-PCR formed the first round, and a multiplex PCR formed the second. From the multiplex PCR reads, TCRdb called clonotypes with MiXCR, one entry per CDR3 protein. This sample has roughly 400,000 distinct CDR3 sequences, with 15% found just once. CDR3 length equals 13 residues. Looked up from germline, CDR1 is SGHAT and CDR2 is FQNNGV. The V end lost 3 bases, the J end lost 5 bases, and 11 bases lay between the germline ends. Sequenced: peripheral blood. The gene calls are TRBV11-2 and TRBJ2-7, with unresolved D. This receptor was taken from a young woman with stable Graves' hyperthyroidism. CDR3 loop: CASSFGVLDEQYF. The CDR3 DNA reads as TGTGCCAGCAGCTTTGGGGTCCTTGACGAGCAGTACTTC.